This TCR beta chain derives from a study of T cells in Graves' hyperthyroidism and ophthalmopathy. There are many counts of this clonotype. Antigen: not known. The CDR3 regions of TCR beta were amplified from RNA transcripts. A first-round RT-PCR of the TCR CDR3 used the HTBI primer set. Each CDR3 protein is one row after TCRdb ran MiXCR on the multiplex PCR reads. In the table there are 540,000 or so distinct CDR3 sequences, around 42% of which are singletons. In germline, CDR1 is SGHDT, CDR2 YYEEEE. Trimming stripped 4 bases from V and 4 bases from J, with 12 bases between. This CDR3 comprises 14 residues. Whole-study results and caveats: A model using 13 V-J features told ophthalmopathy apart from stable hyperthyroidism. Most expanded thyroid clonotypes above 0.001 recurred in blood.

V usage is TRBV5-6 and J usage is TRBJ1-5; tentative D call: TRBD1 (6 bases). The receptor was isolated from an adult woman with Graves' disease, either hyperthyroidism or ophthalmopathy (not recorded which). Sequenced: peripheral blood or thyroid tissue (not recorded which). The chain's CDR3 is CASSPGTSNQPQHF. In DNA, the CDR3 is TGTGCCAGCAGCCCCGGGACAAGTAATCAGCCCCAGCATTTT.